The rows below give T cell receptor beta chains drawn from one sample of a study of beta chain features in type 1 diabetes. The assay was immunoSEQ multiplex PCR, and TCRdb's table has in-frame clones only and misses some. The repertoire holds under 550,000 clones, with roughly 10% as singletons. Sequenced: naive CD4+ T cells from blood. The origin of the receptors is a woman aged 18-30 years in good health. Each CDR3 is given with its conserved first and last residue. The D gene is left open where the match is weak. Only some rows state a clone size, as once, few, many or a class for expanded clones.

NA	TRBV29-1	TRBD1	TRBJ1-6	TGCAGCGTTAAAGACAGGGGAGAGAATTCACCCCTCCACTTT	CSVKDRGENSPLHF
few	TRBV18	TRBD2	TRBJ2-1	TGTGCCAGCTCCCCTACTAGCGACTTCTCCTACAATGAGCAGTTCTTC	CASSPTSDFSYNEQFF
NA	TRBV4-2	NA	TRBJ1-2	TGTGCCAGCAGCCAAGACCCCTGGGCAGGGAGGGATGGCTACACCTTC	CASSQDPWAGRDGYTF
NA	TRBV5-1	TRBD1	TRBJ1-5	TGCGCCAGCAGCTGGGACAGCGGGTCCCAGCCCCAGCATTTT	CASSWDSGSQPQHF
few	TRBV7-2	NA	TRBJ2-3	TGTGCCAGCAGCTTAGGGCCCATTGCGCGAGGGGATACGCAGTATTTT	CASSLGPIARGDTQYF
NA	TRBV19	TRBD2	TRBJ2-1	TGTGCCAGTAGTAGGCTAGCGGGCTACAATGAGCAGTTCTTC	CASSRLAGYNEQFF
few	TRBV30	TRBD1	TRBJ1-5	TGTGCCCCTGAGGACAGGGGAGGTCAGCCCCAGCATTTT	CAPEDRGGQPQHF
few	TRBV7-9	NA	TRBJ2-3	TGTGCCAGCAGCTCCCCTCGAAGCGGGAGCACAGATACGCAGTATTTT	CASSSPRSGSTDTQYF
few	TRBV29-1	TRBD2	TRBJ2-1	TGCAGCGTTGGAAAGCGGGGGGGCAATGAGCAGTTCTTC	CSVGKRGGNEQFF
few	TRBV7-9	NA	TRBJ2-3	TGTGCCAGCAGCTTAGTACGACAAAGCACAGATACGCAGTATTTT	CASSLVRQSTDTQYF
NA	TRBV6-6	NA	TRBJ1-1	TGTGCCAGCAGTTACTCACGGGGAGGGGAGAACACTGAAGCTTTCTTT	CASSYSRGGENTEAFF
many	TRBV15	NA	TRBJ2-1	TGTGCCACCGGAGCGAGCGGTAGCTCCTACAATGAGCAGTTCTTC	CATGASGSSYNEQFF
few	TRBV29-1	NA	TRBJ2-1	TGCAGCGGCCGAACTATAAGCTCCTACAATGAGCAGTTCTTC	CSGRTISSYNEQFF
many	TRBV25-1	NA	TRBJ2-1	TGTGCCAGCAGGCAACCAGGAGACAATGAGCAGTTCTTC	CASRQPGDNEQFF
few	TRBV30	NA	TRBJ1-2	TGTGCCTGGAGTACTGGGATACATGGCTACACCTTC	CAWSTGIHGYTF
NA	TRBV5-4	TRBD2	TRBJ2-7	TGTGCCAGCAGCGGACTAGCGGGAGGCCTCTACGAGCAGTACTTC	CASSGLAGGLYEQYF
NA	TRBV7-9	TRBD1	TRBJ1-3	TGTGCCAGCAGCGACGGGACAGGGGCCGGAAACACCATATATTTT	CASSDGTGAGNTIYF
few	TRBV11-2	TRBD2	TRBJ2-1	TGTGCCAGCCGCCGGACTAGCGGGAGGGGCAATGAGCAGTTCTTC	CASRRTSGRGNEQFF
few	TRBV7-6	NA	TRBJ2-5	TGTGCCAGCAGCTTCAACTGGGGGGCGACGGAGGAGACCCAGTACTTC	CASSFNWGATEETQYF
few	TRBV9	NA	TRBJ2-1	TGTGCCAGCAGCGTGGGAGTACAGGGAGATGAGCAGTTCTTC	CASSVGVQGDEQFF
NA	TRBV29-1	TRBD1	TRBJ2-1	TGCAGCGTCGCGGACAGGGGGCACCACAATGAGCAGTTCTTC	CSVADRGHHNEQFF
NA	TRBV21-1	NA	TRBJ2-1	TGTGCCACCCCTCGTTCCTACAATGAGCAGTTCTTC	CATPRSYNEQFF
NA	TRBV7-2	TRBD1	TRBJ1-4	TGTGCCAGCAGCGACAGGCAGGGGGCGACCCCTATTTTT	CASSDRQGATPIF
NA	TRBV29-1	NA	TRBJ2-7	TGCAGCGTTGGGTCCTACGAGCAGTACTTC	CSVGSYEQYF
NA	TRBV28	TRBD1	TRBJ1-3	TGTGCCAGCAGTGCGGACAGGGCTGGAAACACCATATATTTT	CASSADRAGNTIYF
NA	TRBV6-5	NA	TRBJ1-2	TGTGCCAGCAGCAGCCCAGTGGGGGGCTATGGCTACACCTTC	CASSSPVGGYGYTF
NA	TRBV18	NA	TRBJ2-4	TGTGCCAGCTCCCCCTCCCAAGCCAAAAACATTCAGTACTTC	CASSPSQAKNIQYF
few	TRBV5-6	NA	TRBJ2-1	TGTGCCAGCAGCCGCGGGGGCCGGTACAATGAGCAGTTCTTC	CASSRGGRYNEQFF
NA	TRBV7-2	NA	TRBJ2-3	TGTGCCAGCAGCTCCCGGGACAAGAGCACAGATACGCAGTATTTT	CASSSRDKSTDTQYF
NA	TRBV5-1	TRBD1	TRBJ2-5	TGCGCCAGCAGCTGGGAGGGACAGGGGACAAAGACCCAGTACTTC	CASSWEGQGTKTQYF
few	TRBV7-8	TRBD2	TRBJ2-7	TGTGCCAGCAGCCCGGGACTAGCGGTCAGCTACGAGCAGTACTTC	CASSPGLAVSYEQYF
NA	TRBV27	NA	TRBJ2-7	TGTGCCAGCAGTTTACGAGCTAGTTTTCCCTACGAGCAGTACTTC	CASSLRASFPYEQYF
few	TRBV30	NA	TRBJ1-5	TGTGCCTGGAGTGGGGCAATCAGGGGCGGTGGTCAGCCCCAGCATTTT	CAWSGAIRGGGQPQHF
NA	TRBV2	NA	TRBJ2-3	TGTGCCAGCAGTGTTGGGGGAACCCTCACAGATACGCAGTATTTT	CASSVGGTLTDTQYF
NA	TRBV4-1	NA	TRBJ1-1	TGCGCCAGCAGCCAACCCCCCTACACTGAAGCTTTCTTT	CASSQPPYTEAFF
few	TRBV9	NA	TRBJ1-5	TGTGCCAGCAGCGTAGATCGGCTGGATAGCAATCAGCCCCAGCATTTT	CASSVDRLDSNQPQHF
NA	TRBV18	TRBD1	TRBJ1-2	TGTGCCAGCTCACCAAGACAGGGAGGTGGCTACACCTTC	CASSPRQGGGYTF
NA	TRBV5-1	NA	TRBJ2-2	TGCGCCAGCAGCTTGTCCGCCGGGGGATCGAACACCGGGGAGCTGTTTTTT	CASSLSAGGSNTGELFF
NA	TRBV7-9	NA	TRBJ1-1	TGTGCCAGCAGCGCCATACCAGGGAACACTGAAGCTTTCTTT	CASSAIPGNTEAFF
NA	TRBV4-3	TRBD2	TRBJ2-2	TGCGCCAGCAGCCAAGATAGGGTAGCGGGAGCCAAGAACACCGGGGAGCTGTTTTTT	CASSQDRVAGAKNTGELFF
NA	TRBV7-9	NA	TRBJ2-3	TGTGCCAGCAGCTTGGTCTTCTCGAGGCCCTACACAGATACGCAGTATTTT	CASSLVFSRPYTDTQYF
few	TRBV4-1	NA	TRBJ1-2	TGCGCCAGCAGCCAAGATTATGGCGGACCCTATGGCTACACCTTC	CASSQDYGGPYGYTF
once	TRBV7-9	TRBD1	TRBJ2-2	TGTGCCAGCAGCTCGGACAGGGCCGGGGAGCTGTTTTTT	CASSSDRAGELFF
NA	TRBV27	NA	TRBJ2-7	TGTGCCAGCAGGGGGTCGACGCCCCCGTACGAGCAGTACTTC	CASRGSTPPYEQYF
few	TRBV29-1	TRBD1	TRBJ2-1	TGCAGCGTTGTGGCAGGGGGCGGAGATGAGCAGTTCTTC	CSVVAGGGDEQFF
NA	TRBV7-9	NA	TRBJ2-6	TGTGCCAGCAGGTTTGGGGCCAACGTCCTGACTTTC	CASRFGANVLTF
NA	TRBV7-9	NA	TRBJ2-6	TGTGCCAGCTCCTCGGGTCCGGGATCGAGCTCTGGGGCCAACGTCCTGACTTTC	CASSSGPGSSSGANVLTF
NA	TRBV29-1	NA	TRBJ2-7	TGCAGCGTTTCCTCCCCACGCTCCTACGAGCAGTACTTC	CSVSSPRSYEQYF
NA	TRBV9	NA	TRBJ2-3	TGTGCCAGCAGCGTAGCCCGAGGGGCAGATACGCAGTATTTT	CASSVARGADTQYF
NA	TRBV18	NA	TRBJ2-3	TGTGCCAGCTCACCGTCCTCGGTGGATACGCAGTATTTT	CASSPSSVDTQYF
few	TRBV7-9	TRBD2	TRBJ2-3	TGTGCCAGCAGCCACGGGACTAGCGGAAACACAGATACGCAGTATTTT	CASSHGTSGNTDTQYF
NA	TRBV4-1	NA	TRBJ1-1	TGCGCCAGCAGCCGCGTTGGAGGGGAAGCTTTCTTT	CASSRVGGEAFF
NA	TRBV6-1	NA	TRBJ1-2	TGTGCCAGCAGTCCGCGACAGCCCTATGGCTACACCTTC	CASSPRQPYGYTF
NA	TRBV5-1	TRBD1	TRBJ1-2	TGCGCCAGCAGCCCCGCGGGACAGGGGGCTGGCTACACCTTC	CASSPAGQGAGYTF
few	TRBV7-9	NA	TRBJ2-3	TGTGCCAGCAGCTTCTTTGCAGATACGCAGTATTTT	CASSFFADTQYF
few	TRBV18	NA	TRBJ2-1	TGTGCCAGCTCACAGAGCTCCTACAATGAGCAGTTCTTC	CASSQSSYNEQFF
few	TRBV9	NA	TRBJ2-1	TGTGCCAGCAGCGTAGGGCCAGCGGACAATGAGCAGTTCTTC	CASSVGPADNEQFF
few	TRBV5-1	NA	TRBJ2-5	TGCGCCAGCAGCCGACTAGTCAAAGAGACCCAGTACTTC	CASSRLVKETQYF
few	TRBV7-9	NA	TRBJ2-7	TGTGCCAGCAGCTTAATCCCCTACGAGCAGTACTTC	CASSLIPYEQYF